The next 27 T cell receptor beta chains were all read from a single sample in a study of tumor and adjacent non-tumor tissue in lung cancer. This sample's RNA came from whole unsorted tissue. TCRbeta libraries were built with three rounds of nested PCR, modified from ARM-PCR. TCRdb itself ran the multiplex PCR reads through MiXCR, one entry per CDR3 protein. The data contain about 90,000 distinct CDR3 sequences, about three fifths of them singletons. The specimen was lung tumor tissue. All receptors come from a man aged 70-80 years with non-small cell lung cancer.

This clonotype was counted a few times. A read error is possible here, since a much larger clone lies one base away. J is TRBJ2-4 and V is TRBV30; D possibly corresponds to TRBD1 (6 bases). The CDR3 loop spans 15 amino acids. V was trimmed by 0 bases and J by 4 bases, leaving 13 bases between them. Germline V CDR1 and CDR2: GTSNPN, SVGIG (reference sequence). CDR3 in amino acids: CAWSVQGRLKNIQYF. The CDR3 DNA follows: TGTGCCTGGAGTGTGCAGGGGAGATTGAAAAACATTCAGTACTTC.

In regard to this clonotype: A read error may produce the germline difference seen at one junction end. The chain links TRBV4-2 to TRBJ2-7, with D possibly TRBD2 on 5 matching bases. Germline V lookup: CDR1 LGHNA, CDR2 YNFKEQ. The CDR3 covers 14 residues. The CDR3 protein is CAISHVSGLVEQYF. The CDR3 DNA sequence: TGTGCCATCAGCCATGTTTCTGGACTGGTGGAGCAGTACTTC.

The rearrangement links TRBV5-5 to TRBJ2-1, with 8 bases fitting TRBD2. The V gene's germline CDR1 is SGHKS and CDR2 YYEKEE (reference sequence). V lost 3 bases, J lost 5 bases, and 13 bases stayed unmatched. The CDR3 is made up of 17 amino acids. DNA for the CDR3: TGTGCCAGCAGCTCCCGCCTGCGGGGGGTTGGTAACAATGAGCAGTTCTTC. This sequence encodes CASSSRLRGVGNNEQFF.

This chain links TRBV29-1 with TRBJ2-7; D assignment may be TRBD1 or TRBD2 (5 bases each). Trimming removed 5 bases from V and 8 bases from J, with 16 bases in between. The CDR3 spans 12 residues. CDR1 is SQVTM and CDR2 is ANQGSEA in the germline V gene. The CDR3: CSVRDGSGKQYF. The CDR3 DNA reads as TGCAGCGTTAGGGACGGATCTGGTAAGCAGTACTTC.

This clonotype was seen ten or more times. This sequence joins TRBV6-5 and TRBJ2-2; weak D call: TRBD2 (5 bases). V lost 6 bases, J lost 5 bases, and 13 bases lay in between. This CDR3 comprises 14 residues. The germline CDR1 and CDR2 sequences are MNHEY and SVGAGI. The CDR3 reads CASRPTWRTGELFF. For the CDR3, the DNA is TGTGCCAGCAGACCAACGTGGAGGACCGGGGAGCTGTTTTTT.

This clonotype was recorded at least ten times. Written as DNA, the CDR3 is TGCAGTGCCTCAGACGGAAGGATCACAGATACGCAGTATTTT. Protein: CSASDGRITDTQYF. This rearrangement joins TRBV20-1 to TRBJ2-3; no reliable D call. CDR3 size: 14 residues. V dropped 6 bases and J dropped 2 bases, with 15 bases sitting between them. CDR1 is DFQATT and CDR2 is SNEGSKA in the germline V gene (reference sequence).

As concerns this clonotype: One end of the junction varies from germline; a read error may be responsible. For the CDR3, the DNA is TGTGCCAGCATCTTAATAGTGGCGAACACTGAAGCTTTCTTT. This translates into CASILIVANTEAFF. The chain links TRBV11-2 to TRBJ1-1; the D is unclear. The germline gives CDR1 SGHAT, CDR2 FQNNGV. The CDR3 runs to 14 residues.

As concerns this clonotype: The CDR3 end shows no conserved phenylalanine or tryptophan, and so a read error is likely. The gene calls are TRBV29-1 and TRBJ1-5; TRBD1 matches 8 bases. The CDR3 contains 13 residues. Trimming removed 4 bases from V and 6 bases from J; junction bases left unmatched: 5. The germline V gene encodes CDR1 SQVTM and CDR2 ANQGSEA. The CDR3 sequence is CSVGGTGGQPQHV. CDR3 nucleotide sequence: TGCAGCGTTGGAGGGACAGGAGGTCAGCCCCAGCATGTT.

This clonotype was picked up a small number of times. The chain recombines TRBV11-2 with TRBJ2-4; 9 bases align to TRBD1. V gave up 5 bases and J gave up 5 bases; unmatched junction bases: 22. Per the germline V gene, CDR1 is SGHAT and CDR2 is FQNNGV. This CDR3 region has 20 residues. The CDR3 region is CASSQGFRTGAPGPQNIQYF. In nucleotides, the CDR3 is TGTGCCAGCAGCCAAGGGTTCCGGACAGGGGCCCCTGGACCCCAAAACATTCAGTACTTC. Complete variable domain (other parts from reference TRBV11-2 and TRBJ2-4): EAGVAQSPRYKIIEKRQSVAFWCNPISGHATLYWYQQILGQGPKLLIQFQNNGVVDDSQLPKDRFSAERLKGVDSTLKIQPAKLEDSAVYLCASSQGFRTGAPGPQNIQYFGAGTRLSVL.

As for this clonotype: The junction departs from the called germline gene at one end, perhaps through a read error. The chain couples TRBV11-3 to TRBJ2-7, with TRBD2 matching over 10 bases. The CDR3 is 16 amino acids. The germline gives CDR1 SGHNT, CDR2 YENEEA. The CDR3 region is CASSNRSGRTTYEQYF. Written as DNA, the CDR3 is TGTGCAAGCAGCAACCGTAGCGGGAGGACAACCTACGAGCAGTACTTC.

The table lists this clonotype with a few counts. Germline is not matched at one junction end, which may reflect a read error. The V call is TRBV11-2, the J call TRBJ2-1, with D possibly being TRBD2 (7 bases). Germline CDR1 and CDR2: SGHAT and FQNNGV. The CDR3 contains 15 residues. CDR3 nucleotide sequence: TGTGCCAGCTCCGGTCGGGGGGCAGGTGACAATGAGCAGTTATTC. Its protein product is CASSGRGAGDNEQLF.

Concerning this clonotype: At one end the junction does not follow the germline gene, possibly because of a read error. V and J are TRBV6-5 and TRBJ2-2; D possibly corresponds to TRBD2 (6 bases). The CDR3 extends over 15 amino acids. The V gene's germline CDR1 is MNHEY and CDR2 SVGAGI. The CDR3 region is CASTPGLSIRGELFF. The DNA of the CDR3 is TGTGCCAGCACCCCCGGGCTCTCGATTCGCGGGGAGTTGTTTTTT.

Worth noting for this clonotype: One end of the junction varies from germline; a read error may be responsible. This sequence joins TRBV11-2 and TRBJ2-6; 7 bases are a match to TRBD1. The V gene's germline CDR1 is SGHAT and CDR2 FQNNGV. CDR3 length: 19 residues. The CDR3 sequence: CASSSPRGRGGSGANALNF. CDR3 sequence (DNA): TGTGCCAGCAGCTCCCCGAGGGGAAGAGGGGGCTCTGGGGCCAATGCCCTGAATTTC.

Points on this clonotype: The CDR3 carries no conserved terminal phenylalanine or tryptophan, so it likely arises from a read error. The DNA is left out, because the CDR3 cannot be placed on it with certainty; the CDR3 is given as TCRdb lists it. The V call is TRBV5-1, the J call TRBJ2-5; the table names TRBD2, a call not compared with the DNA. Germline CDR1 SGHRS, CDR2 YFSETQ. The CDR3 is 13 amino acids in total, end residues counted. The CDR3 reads CASSRGLEETQHL.

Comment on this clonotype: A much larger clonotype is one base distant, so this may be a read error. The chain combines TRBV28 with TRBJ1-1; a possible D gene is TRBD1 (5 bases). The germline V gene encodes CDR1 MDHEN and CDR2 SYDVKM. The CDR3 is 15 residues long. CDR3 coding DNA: TGTGCCAACAGTTGGGGCAGGGAGGGTTGGACTGAAGCTTTCTTT. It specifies CANSWGREGWTEAFF.

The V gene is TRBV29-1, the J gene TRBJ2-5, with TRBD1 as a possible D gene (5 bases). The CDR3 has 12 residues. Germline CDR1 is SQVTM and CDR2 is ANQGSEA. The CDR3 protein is CSVRGLNETQYF. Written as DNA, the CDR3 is TGCAGTGTTAGGGGCCTCAATGAGACCCAGTACTTC.

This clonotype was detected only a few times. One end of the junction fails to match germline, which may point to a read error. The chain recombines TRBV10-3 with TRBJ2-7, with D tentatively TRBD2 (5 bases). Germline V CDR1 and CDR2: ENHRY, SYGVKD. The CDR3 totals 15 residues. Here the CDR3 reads CAISSTLVGGYEQYF. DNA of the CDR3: TGTGCTATCAGCTCGACCTTGGTGGGCGGGTACGAGCAGTACTTC.

The CDR3 sequence is CASAGKSGANVLTF. DNA of the CDR3: TGTGCCAGCGCCGGGAAGTCTGGGGCCAACGTCCTGACTTTC. The rearrangement uses TRBV12-3 or TRBV12-4 and TRBJ2-6; tentative D call: TRBD2 (5 bases). The CDR3 length is 14 residues. V shed 8 bases and J shed 1 base, with 9 bases lying between them.

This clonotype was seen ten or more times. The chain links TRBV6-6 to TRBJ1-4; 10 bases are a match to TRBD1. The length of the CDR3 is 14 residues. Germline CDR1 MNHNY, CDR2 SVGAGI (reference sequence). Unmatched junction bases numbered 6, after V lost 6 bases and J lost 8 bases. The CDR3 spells CASSRDRGREKLFF. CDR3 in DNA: TGTGCCAGCAGCAGGGACAGGGGTAGGGAAAAACTGTTTTTT.

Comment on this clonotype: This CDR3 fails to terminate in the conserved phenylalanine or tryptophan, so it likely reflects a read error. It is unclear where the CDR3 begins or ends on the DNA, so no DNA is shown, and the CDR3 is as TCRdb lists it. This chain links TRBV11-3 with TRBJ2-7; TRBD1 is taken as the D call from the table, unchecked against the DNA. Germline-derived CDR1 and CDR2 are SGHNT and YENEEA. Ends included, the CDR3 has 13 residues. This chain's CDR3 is CASSATGGHEQNY.

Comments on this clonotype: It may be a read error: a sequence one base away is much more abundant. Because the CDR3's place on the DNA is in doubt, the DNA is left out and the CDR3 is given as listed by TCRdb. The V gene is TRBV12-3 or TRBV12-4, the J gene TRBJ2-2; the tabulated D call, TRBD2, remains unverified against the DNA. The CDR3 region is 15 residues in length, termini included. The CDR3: CASTRWGVGTGEMFF.

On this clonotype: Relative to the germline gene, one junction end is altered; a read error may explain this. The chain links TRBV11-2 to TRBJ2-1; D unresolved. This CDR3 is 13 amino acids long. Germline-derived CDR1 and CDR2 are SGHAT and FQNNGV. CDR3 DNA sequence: TGTGCCAGCAGCTTAGTCCCACGGGCCGCTCCGTTTTTC. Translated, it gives CASSLVPRAAPFF.

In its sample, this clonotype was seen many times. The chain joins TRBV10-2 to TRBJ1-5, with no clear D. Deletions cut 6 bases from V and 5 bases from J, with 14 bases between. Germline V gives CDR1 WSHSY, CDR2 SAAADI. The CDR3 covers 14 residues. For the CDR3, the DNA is TGCGCCAGCAGCGAAACAAGGCAAGATCAGCCCCAGCATTTT. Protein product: CASSETRQDQPQHF.

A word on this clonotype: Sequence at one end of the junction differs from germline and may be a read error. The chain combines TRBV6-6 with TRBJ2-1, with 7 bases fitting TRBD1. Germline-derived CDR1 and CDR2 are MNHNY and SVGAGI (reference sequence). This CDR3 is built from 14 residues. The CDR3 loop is CARSYSHRGDEQFF. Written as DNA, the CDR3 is TGTGCCAGAAGTTACTCCCACAGGGGCGATGAGCAGTTCTTC.

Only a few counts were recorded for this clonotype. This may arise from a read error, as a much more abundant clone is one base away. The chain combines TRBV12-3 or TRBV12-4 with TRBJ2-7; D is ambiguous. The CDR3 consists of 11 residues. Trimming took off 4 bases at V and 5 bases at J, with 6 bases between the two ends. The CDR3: CASSSVDEQYF. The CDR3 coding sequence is TGTGCCAGCAGTTCTGTGGACGAGCAGTACTTC.

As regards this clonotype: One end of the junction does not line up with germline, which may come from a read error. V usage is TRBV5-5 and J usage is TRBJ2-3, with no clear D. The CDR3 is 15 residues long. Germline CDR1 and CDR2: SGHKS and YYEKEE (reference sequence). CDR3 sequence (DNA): TGTGGCAGCAGCTTGGTCCGAGACCGCACAGATACGCAGTATTTT. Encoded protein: CGSSLVRDRTDTQYF.

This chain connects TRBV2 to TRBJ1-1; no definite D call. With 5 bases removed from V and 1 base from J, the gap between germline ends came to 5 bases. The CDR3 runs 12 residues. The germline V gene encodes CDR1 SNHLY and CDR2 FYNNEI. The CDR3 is CASSSGNTEAFF. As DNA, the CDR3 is TGTGCCAGCAGTAGTGGGAACACTGAAGCTTTCTTT.